This TCR beta chain comes out of a study of blood T cell repertoires in COVID-19. Clones were sequenced by immunoSEQ multiplex PCR, and TCRdb holds only the in-frame ones, with some missing. The repertoire holds approximately 300,000 clones, 90% seen once, with more than 6% in the top ten. V shed 5 bases, J shed 4 bases, and the junction held 5 bases outside the gene matches. The CDR3 totals 14 residues. Germline V gene lookup returns CDR1 MNHEY and CDR2 SMNVEV (reference sequence). The chain combines TRBV27 with TRBJ2-7; 10 bases agree with TRBD1. This TCR came from a woman under 40 with COVID-19, enrolled during active disease. The sample consisted of peripheral blood. This CDR3 reads CASSPDRGKYEQYF. The CDR3 DNA reads as TGTGCCAGCAGTCCGGACAGGGGGAAGTACGAGCAGTACTTC.